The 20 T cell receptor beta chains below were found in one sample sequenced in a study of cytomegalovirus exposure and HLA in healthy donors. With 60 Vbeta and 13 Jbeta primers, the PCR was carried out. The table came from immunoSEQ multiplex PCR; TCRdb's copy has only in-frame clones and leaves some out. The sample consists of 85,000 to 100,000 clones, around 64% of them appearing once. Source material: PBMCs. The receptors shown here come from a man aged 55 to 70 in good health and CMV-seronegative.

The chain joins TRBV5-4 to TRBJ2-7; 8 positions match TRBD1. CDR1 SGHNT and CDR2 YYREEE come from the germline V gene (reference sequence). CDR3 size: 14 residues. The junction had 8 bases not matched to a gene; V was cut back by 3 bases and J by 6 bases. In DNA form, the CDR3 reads TGTGCCAGCAGCTGGATTGCCAGGGGGCGCGAGCAGTACTTC. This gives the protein CASSWIARGREQYF.

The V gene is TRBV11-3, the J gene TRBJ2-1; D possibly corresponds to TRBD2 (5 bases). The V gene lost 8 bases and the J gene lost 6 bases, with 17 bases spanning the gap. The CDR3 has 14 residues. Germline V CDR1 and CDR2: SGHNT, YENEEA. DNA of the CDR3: TGTGCCAGCCGAGGGTTGAGAGGAGGCAATGAGCAGTTCTTC. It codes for CASRGLRGGNEQFF.

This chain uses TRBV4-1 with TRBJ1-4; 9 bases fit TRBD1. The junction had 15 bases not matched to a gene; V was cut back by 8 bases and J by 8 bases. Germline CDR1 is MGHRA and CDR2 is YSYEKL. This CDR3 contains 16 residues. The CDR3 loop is CASGSRDRALKEKLFF. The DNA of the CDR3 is TGCGCCAGCGGCTCCCGGGACAGGGCGTTGAAGGAAAAACTGTTTTTT.

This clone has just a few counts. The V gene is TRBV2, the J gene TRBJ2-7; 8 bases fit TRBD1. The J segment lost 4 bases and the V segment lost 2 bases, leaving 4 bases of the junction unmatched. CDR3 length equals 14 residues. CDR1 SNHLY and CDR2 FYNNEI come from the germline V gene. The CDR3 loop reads CASSETGGNYEQYF. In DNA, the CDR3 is TGTGCCAGCAGTGAAACAGGGGGAAATTACGAGCAGTACTTC.

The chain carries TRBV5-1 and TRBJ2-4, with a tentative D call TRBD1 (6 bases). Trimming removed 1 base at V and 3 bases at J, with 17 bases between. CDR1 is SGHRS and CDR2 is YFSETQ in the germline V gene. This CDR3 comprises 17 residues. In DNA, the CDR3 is TGCGCCAGCAGCTTGAAGGCCGACAGGCCCAGCAAAAACATTCAGTACTTC. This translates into CASSLKADRPSKNIQYF.

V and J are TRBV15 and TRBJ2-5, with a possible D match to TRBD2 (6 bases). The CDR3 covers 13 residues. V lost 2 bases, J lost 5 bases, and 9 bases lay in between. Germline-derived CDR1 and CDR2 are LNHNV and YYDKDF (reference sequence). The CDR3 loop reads CATSRSTRETQYF. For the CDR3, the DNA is TGTGCCACCAGCAGATCGACTAGGGAGACCCAGTACTTC.

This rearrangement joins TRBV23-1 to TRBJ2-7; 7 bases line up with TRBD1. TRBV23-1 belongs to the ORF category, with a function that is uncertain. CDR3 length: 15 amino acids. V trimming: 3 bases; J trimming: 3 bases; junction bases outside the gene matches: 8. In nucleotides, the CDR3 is TGCGCCAGCAGTCATCCACCGGGACAGAACTACGAGCAGTACTTC. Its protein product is CASSHPPGQNYEQYF.

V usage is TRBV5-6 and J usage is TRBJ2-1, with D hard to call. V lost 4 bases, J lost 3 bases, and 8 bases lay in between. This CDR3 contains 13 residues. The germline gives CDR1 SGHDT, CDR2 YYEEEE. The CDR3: CASSPGVYNEQFF. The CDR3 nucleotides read TGTGCCAGCAGCCCCGGAGTCTACAATGAGCAGTTCTTC.

CDR3 in DNA: TGTGCCAGCAGTGGGACAGGGGGCGCAACTGAAGCTTTCTTT. Its translation is CASSGTGGATEAFF. The chain combines TRBV6-1 with TRBJ1-1; the match to TRBD1 covers 11 bases. CDR1 is MNHNS, CDR2 SASEGT, per germline. CDR3 length equals 14 residues. V gave up 4 bases and J gave up 5 bases; unmatched junction bases: 3.

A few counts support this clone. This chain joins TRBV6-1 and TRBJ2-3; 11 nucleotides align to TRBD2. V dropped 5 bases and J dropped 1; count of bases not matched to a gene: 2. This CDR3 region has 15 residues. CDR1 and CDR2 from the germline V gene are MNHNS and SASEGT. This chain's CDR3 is CASSKLAGGTDTQYF. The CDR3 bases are TGTGCCAGCAGTAAACTAGCGGGAGGCACAGATACGCAGTATTTT.

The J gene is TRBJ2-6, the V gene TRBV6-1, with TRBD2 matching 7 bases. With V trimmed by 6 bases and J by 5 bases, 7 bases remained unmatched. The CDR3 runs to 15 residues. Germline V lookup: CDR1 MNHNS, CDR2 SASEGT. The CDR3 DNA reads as TGTGCCAGCAGCCGAGGACTAGTGAGGGCCAACGTCCTGACTTTC. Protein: CASSRGLVRANVLTF.

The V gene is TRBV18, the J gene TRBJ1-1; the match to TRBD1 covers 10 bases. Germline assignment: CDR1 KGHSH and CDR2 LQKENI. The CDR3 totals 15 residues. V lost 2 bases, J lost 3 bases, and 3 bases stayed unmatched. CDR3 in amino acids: CASSPFGTGDTEAFF. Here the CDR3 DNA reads TGTGCCAGCTCACCATTCGGGACAGGGGACACTGAAGCTTTCTTT.

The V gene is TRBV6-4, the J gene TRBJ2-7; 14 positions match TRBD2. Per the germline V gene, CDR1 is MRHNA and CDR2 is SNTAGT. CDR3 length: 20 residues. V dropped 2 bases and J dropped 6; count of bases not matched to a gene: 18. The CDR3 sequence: CASSDVTSGRASASGCEQYF. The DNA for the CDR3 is TGTGCCAGCAGTGACGTGACTAGCGGGAGGGCCTCGGCATCCGGTTGCGAGCAGTACTTC.

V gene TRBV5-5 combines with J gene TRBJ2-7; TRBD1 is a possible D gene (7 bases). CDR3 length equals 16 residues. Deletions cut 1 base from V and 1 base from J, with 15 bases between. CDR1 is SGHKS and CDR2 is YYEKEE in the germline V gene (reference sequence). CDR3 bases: TGTGCCAGCAGCTTGAGGGGAGGACAGGCGTCCTACGAGCAGTACTTC. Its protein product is CASSLRGGQASYEQYF.

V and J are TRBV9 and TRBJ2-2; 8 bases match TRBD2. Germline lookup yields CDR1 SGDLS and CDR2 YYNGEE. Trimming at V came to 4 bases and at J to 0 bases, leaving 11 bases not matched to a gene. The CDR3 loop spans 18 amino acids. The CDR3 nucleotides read TGTGCCAGCAGCTTCAGACCCGGACTAGCAACGAACACCGGGGAGCTGTTTTTT. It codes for CASSFRPGLATNTGELFF.

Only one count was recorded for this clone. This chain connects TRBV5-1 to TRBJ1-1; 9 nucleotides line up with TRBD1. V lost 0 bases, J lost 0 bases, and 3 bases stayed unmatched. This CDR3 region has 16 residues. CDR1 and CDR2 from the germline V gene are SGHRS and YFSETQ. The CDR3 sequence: CASSLVGQGLNTEAFF. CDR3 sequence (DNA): TGCGCCAGCAGCTTGGTGGGACAGGGATTGAACACTGAAGCTTTCTTT.

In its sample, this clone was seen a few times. The CDR3 reads CASSLVSRGAGYTF. In DNA form, the CDR3 reads TGTGCCAGCAGCTTGGTTTCCAGGGGCGCTGGCTACACCTTC. The J gene is TRBJ1-2, the V gene TRBV5-6; D is possibly TRBD1 (6 bases). CDR3 length: 14 amino acids. V was pared by 0 bases and J by 7 bases, with 13 bases between. The V gene's germline CDR1 is SGHDT and CDR2 YYEEEE.

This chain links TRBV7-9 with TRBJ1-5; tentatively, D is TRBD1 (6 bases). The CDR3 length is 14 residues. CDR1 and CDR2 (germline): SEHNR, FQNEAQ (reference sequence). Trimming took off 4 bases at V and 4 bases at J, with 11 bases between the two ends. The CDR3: CASSSRQANQPQHF. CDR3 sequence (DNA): TGTGCCAGCAGCTCCCGACAGGCTAATCAGCCCCAGCATTTT.

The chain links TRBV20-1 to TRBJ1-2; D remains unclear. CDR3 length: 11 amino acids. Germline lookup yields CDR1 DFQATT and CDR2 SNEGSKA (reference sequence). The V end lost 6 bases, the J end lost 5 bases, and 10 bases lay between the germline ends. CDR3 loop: CSAGDEYGYTF. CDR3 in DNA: TGCAGTGCCGGAGACGAATATGGCTACACCTTC.

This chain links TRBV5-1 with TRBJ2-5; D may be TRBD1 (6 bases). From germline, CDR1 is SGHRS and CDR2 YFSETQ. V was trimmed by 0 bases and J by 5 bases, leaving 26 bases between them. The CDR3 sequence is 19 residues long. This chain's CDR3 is CASSLGRGSTPRGVETQYF. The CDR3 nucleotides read TGCGCCAGCAGCTTGGGAAGGGGGTCTACCCCACGGGGCGTGGAGACCCAGTACTTC.